What follows describes a single TCR beta chain. Its antigen is still unknown. This specimen belongs to a study of CD8 T cells in Susac syndrome. Study-wide results and caveats: Susac-specific public clones found in total CD8+ repertoires numbered roughly 15, and those in CD8+ TEMRA repertoires numbered roughly 5.

A quantity of about 0.5 to 1 ug RNA underwent reverse transcription using random hexamers. TCRdb re-called the immunoSEQ multiplex PCR reads with MiXCR, one entry per CDR3 protein. This table holds 75,000 to 80,000 distinct CDR3 sequences, 94% found once. The CDR3 consists of 15 residues. The germline V gene encodes CDR1 SGDLS and CDR2 YYNGEE. Trimming removed 5 bases from V and 4 bases from J; junction bases left unmatched: 7. This sequence originates from a human donor with Susac syndrome. The chain is built from TRBV9 and TRBJ1-3; 9 bases map to TRBD1. The sequencing sample was made of CD8+ T cells from PBMCs. The CDR3 loop is CASSFGQGTGNTIYF. The CDR3 nucleotides read TGTGCCAGCAGTTTCGGACAGGGGACAGGAAACACCATATATTTT.